The subject of this entry is one TCR beta chain. The data derive from a study of beta chain features in type 1 diabetes. Reverse transcription of all isolated RNA meant that expressed TCRB transcripts were sequenced. TCRdb's copy holds only in-frame clones and misses some; the assay was immunoSEQ multiplex PCR. This sample carries 300,000 to 400,000 clones, less than 9.5% of them seen once, and the ten largest clones take approximately 0.47%. Germline V gene data show CDR1 as SGHRS and CDR2 as YFSETQ. This CDR3 comprises 18 residues. Trimming took off 1 base at V and 0 bases at J, with 14 bases between the two ends.

The clonotype originates from a young woman in good health. What was sequenced was central memory CD4+ T cells from blood. The chain uses TRBV5-1 and TRBJ2-6; D is uncertain. CDR3 coding DNA: TGCGCCAGCAGCTTGTTGGGTACTTCTTTCTCTGGGGCCAACGTCCTGACTTTC. Translating gives CASSLLGTSFSGANVLTF.